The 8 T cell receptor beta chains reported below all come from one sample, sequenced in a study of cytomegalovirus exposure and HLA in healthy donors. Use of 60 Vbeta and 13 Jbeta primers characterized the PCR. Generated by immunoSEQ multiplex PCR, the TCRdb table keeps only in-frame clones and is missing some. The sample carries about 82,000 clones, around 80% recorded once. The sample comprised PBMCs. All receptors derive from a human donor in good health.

The CDR3 nucleotides read TGTGCTAGTGGTTTGACACTGGGGGCCCAAAGGGCACCTGGGGCCAACGTCCTGACTTTC. Translated, it gives CASGLTLGAQRAPGANVLTF. The rearrangement joins TRBV12-5 to TRBJ2-6; tentative D call: TRBD1 (6 bases). CDR1 is LGHNT, CDR2 FRNRAP, per germline. V lost 2 bases and J 2 bases, leaving 22 bases between the germline ends. The CDR3 runs to 20 residues.

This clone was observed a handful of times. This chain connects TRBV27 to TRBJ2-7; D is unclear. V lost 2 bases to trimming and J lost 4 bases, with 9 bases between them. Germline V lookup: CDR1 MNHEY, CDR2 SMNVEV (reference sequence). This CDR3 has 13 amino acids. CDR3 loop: CASSLIAEYEQYF. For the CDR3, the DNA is TGTGCCAGCAGTTTAATAGCAGAATACGAGCAGTACTTC.

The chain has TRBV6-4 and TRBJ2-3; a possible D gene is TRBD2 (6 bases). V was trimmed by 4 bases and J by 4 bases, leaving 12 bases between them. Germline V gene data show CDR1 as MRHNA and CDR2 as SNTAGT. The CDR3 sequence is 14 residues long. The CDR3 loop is CASSVGGEADTQYF. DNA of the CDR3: TGTGCCAGCAGTGTCGGGGGAGAGGCAGATACGCAGTATTTT.

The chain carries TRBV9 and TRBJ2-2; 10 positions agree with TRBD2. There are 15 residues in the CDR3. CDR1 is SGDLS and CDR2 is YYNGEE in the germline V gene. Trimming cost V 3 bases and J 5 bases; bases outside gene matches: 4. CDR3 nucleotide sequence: TGTGCCAGCAGCGCCACAGCGGGGGGGACCGGGGAGCTGTTTTTT. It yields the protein CASSATAGGTGELFF.

The CDR3, as DNA: TGTGCCAGCAGCGCCACGGGAGTCTACGAGCAGTACTTC. Encoded protein: CASSATGVYEQYF. This chain connects TRBV2 to TRBJ2-7; D might be TRBD2 (6 bases). Per germline, CDR1 SNHLY and CDR2 FYNNEI. The CDR3 spans 13 residues. Trimming took off 6 bases at V and 3 bases at J, with 12 bases between the two ends.

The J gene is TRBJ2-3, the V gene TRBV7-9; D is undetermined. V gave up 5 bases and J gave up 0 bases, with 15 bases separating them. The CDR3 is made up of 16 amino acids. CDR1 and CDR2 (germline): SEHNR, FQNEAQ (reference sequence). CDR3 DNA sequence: TGTGCCAGCAGCCCCCAGGTTACCTCTAGCACAGATACGCAGTATTTT. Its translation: CASSPQVTSSTDTQYF. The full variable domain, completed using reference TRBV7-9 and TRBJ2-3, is DTGVSQNPRHKITKRGQNVTFRCDPISEHNRLYWYRQTLGQGPEFLTYFQNEAQLEKSRLLSDRFSAERPKGSFSTLEIQRTEQGDSAMYLCASSPQVTSSTDTQYFGPGTRLTVL.

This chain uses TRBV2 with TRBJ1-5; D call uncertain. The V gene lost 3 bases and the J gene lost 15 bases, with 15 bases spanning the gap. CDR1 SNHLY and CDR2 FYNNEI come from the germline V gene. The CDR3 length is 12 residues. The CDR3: CASSEAACVWHF. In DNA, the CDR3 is TGTGCCAGCAGTGAGGCGGCTTGCGTTTGGCATTTT.

CDR3 region: CASSLVEEQYF. CDR3 nucleotides: TGTGCCAGCAGCTTAGTAGAGGAGCAGTACTTC. The V and J genes are TRBV7-8 and TRBJ2-7; D is uncertain. The germline gives CDR1 SGHVS, CDR2 FQNEAQ. The CDR3 is 11 amino acids. Trimming pared 1 base from V and 7 bases from J, leaving 5 bases between.